This TCR beta chain comes out of a study of T-cell reconstitution after alpha-beta-depleted transplantation in children. In this sample, this clonotype turned up a few times. Its matching antigen is unknown. The germline CDR1 and CDR2 sequences are DFQATT and SNEGSKA (reference sequence). The junction had 11 bases not matched to a gene; V was cut back by 5 bases and J by 4 bases. This CDR3 comprises 16 residues. Construction of the TCRbeta library involved unique molecular identifiers. MiXCR was run by TCRdb on the PCR reads, yielding one entry per CDR3 protein. The sample records 440,000 or so distinct CDR3 sequences, roughly two fifths being singletons. Findings of the study overall: Newly produced T cells mostly accounted for T-cell counts and diversity one year post-transplant. After transplant, at about two months, alpha-beta T cells were reportedly derived from several hundred expanded graft clones.

This receptor was identified in a girl aged 2 to 10 with aplastic anemia, due to receive a stem cell transplant. The material sequenced was PBMCs, taken before TCRalphabeta/CD19-depleted stem cell transplant. The gene calls are TRBV20-1 and TRBJ2-7, with 13 bases lining up with TRBD2. CDR3 region: CSAGTILAGGRYEQYF. CDR3 sequence (DNA): TGCAGTGCTGGGACTATACTAGCGGGAGGGAGGTACGAGCAGTACTTC.